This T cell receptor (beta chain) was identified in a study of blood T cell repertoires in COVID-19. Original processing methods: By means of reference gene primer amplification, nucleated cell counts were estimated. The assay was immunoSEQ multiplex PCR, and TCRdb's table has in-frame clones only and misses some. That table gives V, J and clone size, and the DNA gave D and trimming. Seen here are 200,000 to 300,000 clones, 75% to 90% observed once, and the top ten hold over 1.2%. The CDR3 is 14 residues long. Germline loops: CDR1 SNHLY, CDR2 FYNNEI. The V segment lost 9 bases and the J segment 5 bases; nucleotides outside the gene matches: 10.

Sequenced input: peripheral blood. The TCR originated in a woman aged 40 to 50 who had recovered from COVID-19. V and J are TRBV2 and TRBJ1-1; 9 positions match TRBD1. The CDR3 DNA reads TGTGCCAGTACGTCAACAGGGGGCGGGACTGAAGCTTTCTTT. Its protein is CASTSTGGGTEAFF.